A single sample is the source of the 19 T cell receptor beta chains below, sequenced in a study of identical twins (dated by TCRdb to the mid-2010s). To prepare the library, 5' RACE was applied. The instrument given in TCRdb is Illumina HiSeq 2000. TCRdb trimmed public reads at Q25 via fastp, called clones via MiXCR and kept in-frame beta chains. Each CDR3 protein appears once, grouped with its most common genes and DNA. Counted in this sample were hundreds of thousands of distinct CDR3 sequences; 9% to 15% of them appeared once. Just over 7% of the sample goes to the ten largest clones. This sample also appeared in a second study, on yellow fever vaccine responses in identical twins.

The specimen was CD8+ T cells sorted from blood. Receptor source: a woman in her late teens or twenties in good health.

The chain has TRBV5-1 and TRBJ2-1; D is perhaps TRBD1 or TRBD2 (5 bases each). From germline, CDR1 is SGHRS and CDR2 YFSETQ. The CDR3 totals 16 residues. The V end lost 2 bases, the J end lost 8 bases, and 20 bases lay between the germline ends. CDR3 coding DNA: TGCGCCAGCAGCTTATCCCCGCGAGGGACGTATGATGAGCAGTTCTTC. Protein: CASSLSPRGTYDEQFF. The whole variable domain, remainder taken from reference TRBV5-1 and TRBJ2-1, is KAGVTQTPRYLIKTRGQQVTLSCSPISGHRSVSWYQQTPGQGLQFLFEYFSETQRNKGNFPGRFSGRQFSNSRSEMNVSTLELGDSALYLCASSLSPRGTYDEQFFGPGTRLTVL.

This clonotype was seen only once. The chain employs TRBV4-1 and TRBJ2-3; 8 bases match TRBD1. V shed 3 bases and J 6 bases; nucleotides not matched to a gene: 14. The CDR3 consists of 17 residues. Germline V gives CDR1 MGHRA, CDR2 YSYEKL. CDR3 bases: TGCGCCAGCAGCCACCCTCCCGGACAGGGAGAGTCGGATACGCAGTATTTT. It specifies CASSHPPGQGESDTQYF.

DNA of the CDR3: TGTGCCAGCAGTTCCACAGGGGGCCGGAATAACTCCTACGAGCAGTACTTC. This gives the protein CASSSTGGRNNSYEQYF. This chain joins TRBV28 and TRBJ2-7, with 9 bases fitting TRBD1. Trimming removed 4 bases from V and 0 bases from J; junction bases left unmatched: 10. The germline CDR1 and CDR2 sequences are MDHEN and SYDVKM. This CDR3 has 17 residues. Combining the CDR3 with reference TRBV28 and TRBJ2-7 gives the whole variable domain DVKVTQSSRYLVKRTGEKVFLECVQDMDHENMFWYRQDPGLGLRLIYFSYDVKMKEKGDIPEGYSVSREKKERFSLILESASTNQTSMYLCASSSTGGRNNSYEQYFGPGTRLTVT.

The chain couples TRBV3-1 to TRBJ2-1, with 9 bases aligning to TRBD2. Germline CDR1 reads LGHDT; CDR2 reads YNNKEL (reference sequence). This CDR3 is 13 amino acids long. The ends lost 4 bases at V and 9 bases at J; junction bases unmatched: 4. This chain's CDR3 is CASSPSGRSEQFF. The CDR3 bases are TGTGCCAGCAGCCCAAGCGGGAGGAGTGAGCAGTTCTTC.

This clonotype was recorded at least ten times. J is TRBJ1-2 and V is TRBV29-1; D is possibly TRBD1 (6 bases). V was cut by 4 bases and J by 3 bases, with 12 bases left in between. The germline V gene encodes CDR1 SQVTM and CDR2 ANQGSEA. The CDR3 contains 13 residues. As DNA, the CDR3 is TGCAGCGTTGTCGAAGGGGGTGACTATGGCTACACCTTC. Its translation is CSVVEGGDYGYTF. Combining the CDR3 with reference TRBV29-1 and TRBJ1-2 gives the whole variable domain SAVISQKPSRDICQRGTSLTIQCQVDSQVTMMFWYRQQPGQSLTLIATANQGSEATYESGFVIDKFPISRPNLTFSTLTVSNMSPEDSSIYLCSVVEGGDYGYTFGSGTRLTVV.

The chain recombines TRBV5-1 with TRBJ2-5; TRBD2 agrees at 9 bases. This CDR3 spans 16 amino acids. Trimming removed 1 base from V and 3 bases from J; junction bases left unmatched: 7. The V gene's germline CDR1 is SGHRS and CDR2 YFSETQ. The CDR3 nucleotides read TGCGCCAGCAGCTTGACGGGACTAGCCTGGGAAGAGACCCAGTACTTC. It is translated as CASSLTGLAWEETQYF.

This clonotype was seen more than once but under ten times. V and J are TRBV4-1 and TRBJ1-1; 9 nucleotides agree with TRBD1. The V gene end was trimmed by 2 bases and the J gene end by 2 bases; junction bases not matched to a gene: 3. There are 15 residues in the CDR3. Looked up from germline, CDR1 is MGHRA and CDR2 is YSYEKL. The CDR3 region has the DNA TGCGCCAGCAGCCAACGGACAGGGGCCAACACTGAAGCTTTCTTT. It specifies CASSQRTGANTEAFF.

V usage is TRBV7-9 and J usage is TRBJ2-7, with D uncertain. From germline, CDR1 is SEHNR and CDR2 FQNEAQ (reference sequence). CDR3 length equals 13 residues. V was cut by 2 bases and J by 6 bases, with 11 bases left in between. CDR3 sequence reads: CASSLIIVSEQYF. The CDR3 nucleotides are TGTGCCAGCAGCTTAATAATTGTCTCCGAGCAGTACTTC.

There are a few counts of this clonotype. The J gene is TRBJ2-3, the V gene TRBV29-1; 14 nucleotides match TRBD2. This CDR3 is 15 amino acids long. From germline, CDR1 is SQVTM and CDR2 ANQGSEA. V was pared by 8 bases and J by 5 bases, with 9 bases of the junction left unmatched. This chain's CDR3 is CSIGTSGSIEDTQYF. CDR3 nucleotides: TGCAGCATCGGGACTAGCGGGAGTATAGAAGATACGCAGTATTTT.

This clonotype was seen a handful of times. This chain connects TRBV28 to TRBJ2-1; 10 nucleotides agree with TRBD2. J gave up 4 bases and V 5 bases, and 5 bases lay outside the gene matches. Germline CDR1 reads MDHEN; CDR2 reads SYDVKM. The CDR3 contains 15 residues. CDR3 loop: CASSRRTSGYNEQFF. The CDR3 DNA sequence: TGTGCCAGCAGTCGTCGGACTAGCGGATACAATGAGCAGTTCTTC.

The rearrangement joins TRBV10-3 to TRBJ2-7, with D possibly being TRBD1 or TRBD2 (5 bases each). There are 13 residues in the CDR3. V was pared by 10 bases and J by 2 bases, with 15 bases between. The V gene's germline CDR1 is ENHRY and CDR2 SYGVKD. The CDR3: CATEGNVAYEQYF. The CDR3 DNA reads TGTGCCACCGAGGGGAATGTAGCCTACGAGCAGTACTTC.

This clonotype was detected only a few times. This chain uses TRBV13 with TRBJ2-3, with a weak D call TRBD2 (7 bases). Germline CDR1 and CDR2: PRHDT and FYEKMQ (reference sequence). The V gene lost 3 bases and the J gene lost 5 bases, with 18 bases spanning the gap. The CDR3 length is 16 residues. The CDR3 DNA reads TGTGCCAGCAGCTTGTCTATGAGGGGGGGTGGAGATACGCAGTATTTT. Translated, it gives CASSLSMRGGGDTQYF.

The rearrangement links TRBV20-1 to TRBJ2-1; no definite D call. The germline CDR1 and CDR2 sequences are DFQATT and SNEGSKA (reference sequence). The CDR3 totals 10 residues. Trimming took off 0 bases at V and 12 bases at J, with 6 bases between the two ends. For the CDR3, the DNA is TGCAGTGCTAGAGAGGGGTGGCAGTTCTTC. This sequence encodes CSAREGWQFF.

This clonotype was seen a few times. This sequence joins TRBV29-1 and TRBJ1-2; D might be TRBD1 (5 bases). Germline V gene lookup returns CDR1 SQVTM and CDR2 ANQGSEA. The CDR3 loop spans 13 amino acids. Trimming left V 1 base short and J 7 bases short, with 13 bases between. The CDR3 is CSVEGGQGGGYTF. The CDR3 coding sequence is TGCAGCGTTGAAGGCGGGCAGGGAGGTGGCTACACCTTC.

In this sample, this clonotype turned up a few times. The J gene is TRBJ2-5, the V gene TRBV20-1; 8 bases fit TRBD1. Trimming cost V 3 bases and J 1 base; bases outside gene matches: 4. Germline-derived CDR1 and CDR2 are DFQATT and SNEGSKA (reference sequence). The CDR3 spans 14 residues. The CDR3 is CSARTGEAQETQYF. The CDR3 DNA is TGCAGTGCTAGGACAGGGGAAGCCCAAGAGACCCAGTACTTC.

This clonotype was counted only a few times. V and J are TRBV15 and TRBJ1-5; tentative D call: TRBD1 (5 bases). Trimming removed 7 bases from V and 6 bases from J, with 16 bases in between. The CDR3 loop spans 14 amino acids. Per germline, CDR1 LNHNV and CDR2 YYDKDF (reference sequence). The CDR3 sequence: CATTPGRGGQPQHF. The CDR3 nucleotides read TGTGCCACCACCCCAGGGAGGGGAGGTCAGCCCCAGCATTTT.

The chain is built from TRBV11-1 and TRBJ2-3; the match to TRBD2 covers 14 bases. Trimming took 4 bases from V and 4 from J; bases not matched to a gene: 13. This CDR3 contains 19 residues. Per germline, CDR1 SGHAT and CDR2 FQDESV (reference sequence). The DNA of the CDR3 is TGTGCCAGCAGCTCCCCGTTCCAGGGACTAGCGGGAGTAGCAGATACGCAGTATTTT. It specifies CASSSPFQGLAGVADTQYF. The entire variable domain, with the rest obtained from reference TRBV11-1 and TRBJ2-3, is as follows: EAEVAQSPRYKITEKSQAVAFWCDPISGHATLYWYRQILGQGPELLVQFQDESVVDDSQLPKDRFSAERLKGVDSTLKIQPAELGDSAMYLCASSSPFQGLAGVADTQYFGPGTRLTVL.

The chain employs TRBV6-2 or TRBV6-3 and TRBJ2-1; D not resolved. The ends were cut back, 5 bases at V and 16 bases at J, with 18 bases in the middle. CDR1 MNHEY and CDR2 SVGEGT come from the germline V gene. This CDR3 comprises 12 residues. The CDR3 is CASSTLDTSGFF. CDR3 DNA: TGTGCCAGCAGTACACTCGACACCTCTGGCTTCTTC.

As to this clonotype: Because the CDR3 is missing its conserved closing phenylalanine or tryptophan, this is likely a read error. The rearrangement uses TRBV12-3 or TRBV12-4 and TRBJ2-7; D gene ambiguous. Between the trimmed V and J ends, which lost 5 bases and 1 base, there was a span of 15 bases. This CDR3 is 15 amino acids long. The CDR3 sequence: CASSPDNLPSYEQYS. As DNA, the CDR3 is TGTGCCAGCAGTCCTGATAACTTGCCTTCCTACGAGCAGTACTCC.